What follows is one TCR beta chain and its context. Its specificity is not known. These data originate in a study of shared clonotypes between healthy human individuals. The data were produced by immunoSEQ multiplex PCR, yet TCRdb's version contains in-frame clones alone and is incomplete. There are some 2.1 million clones in the sample; 85% to 95% occur only once, and 0.1% to 0.15% lies in the top ten. Regarding the study as a whole: Generally, naive subsets (rather than memory subsets) showed larger estimated richness.

V shed 4 bases and J shed 2 bases, with 14 bases lying between them. The CDR3 sequence is 16 residues long. Germline V gene lookup returns CDR1 MNHEY and CDR2 SVGAGI. The TCR comes from a young man in good health. This chain connects TRBV6-5 to TRBJ1-4; D is ambiguous. The sequencing input was naive CD4+ T cells sorted from blood. Noted subset: CD45RA+ positively selected. CDR3 bases: TGTGCCAGCAGTTCAAGGCACGGGCCTACTAATGAAAAACTGTTTTTT. Protein sequence: CASSSRHGPTNEKLFF.